Each of the 8 T cell receptor gamma chains below was sequenced from the same sample in a study of gammadelta T cells in human blood. TCRdb ran CATT on the RT-PCR reads. The table includes around 180 gamma-chain clones, approximately 2.5% detected once. Sequencing was performed on Vgamma9Vdelta2 gamma-delta T cells from infant blood. These receptors came from a human donor.

The sample holds a few counts of this clone. TCRdb lists the protein of a much larger clone for this DNA, which differs at residue 5, so this is likely a read error; the protein given here is translated from the DNA itself. The V call is TRGV9, the J call TRGJP. From germline, CDR1 is GITISATS and CDR2 ISYDGTV (reference sequence). The CDR3 sequence is 16 residues long. With 5 bases clipped from V and 3 bases from J, the junction kept 4 bases outside the gene matches. The CDR3 DNA reads TGTGCCTTGTGGGCGCCGCAAGAGTTGGGCAAAAAAATCAAGGTATTT. Its protein product is CALWAPQELGKKIKVF.

Only a few counts were recorded for this clone. This sequence is one base from a far larger clone and is likely a read error. This sample includes further DNA sequences coding for the same CDR3. The chain links TRGV10 to TRGJP1. TRGV10 belongs to the ORF category, with a function that is uncertain. V lost 12 bases to trimming and J lost 0 bases; unmatched junction nucleotides: 8. The CDR3 runs 14 residues. The CDR3 region is CAAWDHTTGWFKIF. The CDR3 DNA sequence: TGTGCTGCATGGGATCATACCACTGGTTGGTTCAAGATATTT.

This clone is categorized as large. This sequence joins TRGV9 and TRGJ1 or TRGJ2. The ends lost 7 bases at V and 0 bases at J; junction bases unmatched: 3. The germline V gene encodes CDR1 GITISATS and CDR2 ISYDGTV (reference sequence). This CDR3 contains 12 residues. CDR3 region: CALCPNYYKKLF. CDR3 bases: TGTGCCTTGTGTCCGAATTATTATAAGAAACTCTTT.

By proportion, this clone is large. A much larger clone lies one base from this, so it may be a read error. The chain combines TRGV9 with TRGJP. The trim removed 0 bases at V and 8 bases at J, leaving 1 base unmatched. The CDR3 spans 15 residues. Germline V gene sequence: CDR1 GITISATS, CDR2 ISYDGTV (reference sequence). The CDR3 region has the DNA TGTGCCTTGTGGGAGGTGAAGTTGGGCAAAAAAATCAAGGTATTT. It specifies CALWEVKLGKKIKVF.

This clone was counted a few times. The protein recorded in TCRdb matches a much larger clone and deviates from this DNA's translation at residue 6, suggesting a read error; the protein here is obtained by translating the DNA. This chain joins TRGV10 and TRGJ1 or TRGJ2. TRGV10 is an ORF, and what it does is uncertain. J lost 5 bases, V lost 8 bases, and 4 bases had no gene match. This CDR3 has 11 amino acids. CDR3 sequence (DNA): TGTGCTGCGTGGGATCATTATAAGAAACTCTTT. Translation gives CAAWDHYKKLF.

This clone came up a few times. The TCRdb protein, from a much larger clone, departs from this DNA's translation at residue 13, likely by read error; the protein shown derives from the DNA. The chain links TRGV9 to TRGJP. The CDR3 consists of 16 residues. The V gene's germline CDR1 is GITISATS and CDR2 ISYDGTV (reference sequence). The CDR3 DNA follows: TGTGCCTTGTGGGAGGTGCAAGAGTTGGGCAAAAAAAACAAGGTATTT. Its protein product is CALWEVQELGKKNKVF.

This sequence joins TRGV2 and TRGJ1 or TRGJ2. TCRdb records no J gene; here it was assigned by comparing the DNA to germline. The ends lost 0 bases at V and 6 bases at J; junction bases unmatched: 5. The length of the CDR3 is 13 residues. The germline gives CDR1 EGSNGY, CDR2 YDSYNSKV. CDR3 loop: CATWDGLSYKKLF. CDR3 DNA: TGTGCCACCTGGGACGGGCTGTCTTATAAGAAACTCTTT.

This clone turned up a few times. This DNA translates differently at residue 4 from the TCRdb protein, which is that of a much larger clone; a read error is likely, and the protein shown is the DNA's own translation. The rearrangement joins TRGV10 to TRGJ1 or TRGJ2. TRGV10 is an ORF for which the function is uncertain. This CDR3 comprises 13 residues. Trimming took 9 bases from V and 6 from J; bases not matched to a gene: 12. In DNA form, the CDR3 reads TGTGCTGCGTGTGATAAGTGGGGTTATAAGAAACTCTTT. This gives the protein CAACDKWGYKKLF.